The 22 T cell receptor beta chains given below trace back to one sample, sequenced in a study of blood T cell repertoires in COVID-19 (dated by TCRdb to the early 2020s). Library preparation was by the immunoSEQ multiplex PCR assay. Imported from immuneACCESS, the table was reduced by TCRdb to in-frame sequences with V and J called. These copies leave out some clones; in studies compared against another copy, an unresolved V gene accounts for under half, and the cause of the remainder is not known. Across this sample there are around 59,000 clones, with approximately 78% seen only once. The ten top clones hold 10% to 15% of the sample. Sequencing was carried out using peripheral blood. The receptors shown here come from an elderly man with acute or convalescent COVID-19.

V gene TRBV11-3 combines with J gene TRBJ1-1, with D unresolved. The CDR3 sequence is 12 residues long. In germline, CDR1 is SGHNT, CDR2 YENEEA. The V and J ends lost 3 bases and 6 bases respectively, with 8 bases between them. The CDR3 is CASSFLQSEAFF. CDR3 nucleotide sequence: TGTGCCAGCAGCTTTCTTCAGTCTGAAGCTTTCTTT.

This chain links TRBV5-1 with TRBJ1-2; D ambiguous. The CDR3 has 14 amino acids. The germline V and J ends were trimmed by 0 bases and 4 bases, with 10 bases remaining between them. Germline values: CDR1 SGHRS, CDR2 YFSETQ. The DNA of the CDR3 is TGCGCCAGCAGCTTGGACAGCCGATTCTATGGCTACACCTTC. This gives the protein CASSLDSRFYGYTF.

This chain links TRBV29-1 with TRBJ2-1; 10 nucleotides match TRBD2. The J segment lost 0 bases and the V segment lost 7 bases, leaving 0 bases of the junction unmatched. This CDR3 comprises 13 residues. Germline lookup yields CDR1 SQVTM and CDR2 ANQGSEA. The CDR3 sequence is CSASGSSYNEQFF. The DNA for the CDR3 is TGCAGCGCTAGCGGGAGCTCCTACAATGAGCAGTTCTTC.

The chain employs TRBV11-1 and TRBJ2-7, with TRBD1 identical over 10 bases. Unmatched junction bases numbered 8, after V lost 5 bases and J lost 4 bases. This CDR3 contains 15 residues. The V gene's germline CDR1 is SGHAT and CDR2 FQDESV (reference sequence). The CDR3 region has the DNA TGTGCCAGCAGCCCCCAGACAGGGGGCTGGTACGAGCAGTACTTC. Amino acid sequence: CASSPQTGGWYEQYF.

The rearrangement uses TRBV5-1 and TRBJ1-4, with unresolved D. The CDR3 is 14 amino acids. From germline, CDR1 is SGHRS and CDR2 YFSETQ. Trimming removed 1 base from V and 8 bases from J, with 12 bases in between. The CDR3 bases are TGCGCCAGCAGCTTGCGTCCGGGTGGGGAAAAACTGTTTTTT. It encodes CASSLRPGGEKLFF.

The chain links TRBV7-9 to TRBJ2-3, with D possibly being TRBD2 (6 bases). The germline V gene has CDR1 SEHNR and CDR2 FQNEAQ (reference sequence). The V end lost 5 bases, the J end lost 0 bases, and 12 bases lay between the germline ends. The CDR3 covers 15 residues. The CDR3 protein is CASSQVAASTDTQYF. The CDR3 DNA is TGTGCCAGCAGCCAAGTAGCGGCTAGCACAGATACGCAGTATTTT.

The chain is built from TRBV7-8 and TRBJ2-1, with 7 bases fitting TRBD1. The CDR3 has 15 amino acids. Germline V lookup: CDR1 SGHVS, CDR2 FQNEAQ. The V segment lost 5 bases and the J segment 6 bases; nucleotides outside the gene matches: 10. CDR3 residues: CASSSRDSISNEQFF. In nucleotides, the CDR3 is TGTGCCAGCAGCAGTAGGGACAGTATATCCAATGAGCAGTTCTTC.

V gene TRBV2 combines with J gene TRBJ1-2; 10 bases are shared with TRBD1. V dropped 6 bases and J dropped 4; count of bases not matched to a gene: 5. Germline loops: CDR1 SNHLY, CDR2 FYNNEI. The CDR3 spans 14 residues. CDR3 sequence (DNA): TGTGCCAGCAGAGAGGACAGGGGGACCTATGGCTACACCTTC. This sequence encodes CASREDRGTYGYTF.

The rearrangement uses TRBV6-5 and TRBJ2-1; the match to TRBD2 covers 8 bases. The ends lost 0 bases at V and 9 bases at J; junction bases unmatched: 4. Germline values: CDR1 MNHEY, CDR2 SVGAGI. The CDR3 totals 14 residues. CDR3 loop: CASSYSAGGLEQFF. The CDR3 DNA sequence: TGTGCCAGCAGTTACTCGGCGGGGGGCCTTGAGCAGTTCTTC.

The chain links TRBV11-3 to TRBJ1-6, with 8 bases fitting TRBD1. The CDR3 extends over 14 amino acids. The J segment lost 7 bases and the V segment lost 4 bases, leaving 3 bases of the junction unmatched. CDR1 SGHNT and CDR2 YENEEA come from the germline V gene. CDR3: CASSSGGANSPLHF. CDR3 sequence (DNA): TGTGCCAGCAGCTCAGGGGGCGCAAATTCACCCCTCCACTTT.

This clone was seen a handful of times. The rearrangement joins TRBV21-1 to TRBJ2-2; the D call of TRBD1 is as the table states it, not checked on the DNA. TRBV21-1 is tagged as a pseudogene. There are 15 residues in the CDR3. CDR3: CASLPGHRGTGELFF. CDR3 in DNA: TGTGCCAGCCTTCCGGGACACCGAGGGACCGGGGAGCTGTTTTTT.

The chain carries TRBV27 and TRBJ2-6; no clear D gene. The V and J ends lost 7 bases and 4 bases respectively, with 14 bases between them. CDR1 and CDR2 from the germline V gene are MNHEY and SMNVEV (reference sequence). There are 15 residues in the CDR3. The CDR3 DNA reads TGTGCCAGCAAAGATAATCGGTTAGGGGCCAACGTCCTGACTTTC. Translation gives CASKDNRLGANVLTF.

The CDR3 reads CASSRGLAGHYF. DNA for the CDR3: TGTGCCAGCAGCCGGGGACTAGCGGGGCACTATTTT. The V call is TRBV7-9, the J call TRBJ2-3; TRBD2 aligns across 13 bases. The V gene's germline CDR1 is SEHNR and CDR2 FQNEAQ (reference sequence). This CDR3 region has 12 residues. Losses at the gene ends were 5 bases for V and 15 bases for J; bases not matched to a gene: 5.

The chain combines TRBV29-1 with TRBJ1-1; weak D call: TRBD1 (6 bases). CDR3 length: 13 amino acids. Trimming took off 5 bases at V and 10 bases at J, with 20 bases between the two ends. Germline CDR1 and CDR2: SQVTM and ANQGSEA. CDR3 sequence: CSVWEQGTGRAFF. The CDR3 DNA is TGCAGCGTTTGGGAACAGGGCACTGGGAGAGCTTTCTTT. Full variable domain (rest looked up from reference TRBV29-1 and TRBJ1-1): SAVISQKPSRDICQRGTSLTIQCQVDSQVTMMFWYRQQPGQSLTLIATANQGSEATYESGFVIDKFPISRPNLTFSTLTVSNMSPEDSSIYLCSVWEQGTGRAFFGQGTRLTVV.

The chain recombines TRBV19 with TRBJ1-5; tentatively, D is TRBD1 (5 bases). Trimming removed 8 bases at V and 4 bases at J, with 12 bases between. The CDR3 has 13 residues. CDR1 is LNHDA and CDR2 is SQIVND in the germline V gene (reference sequence). CDR3 sequence reads: CASGDFRNQPQHF. CDR3 DNA sequence: TGTGCCAGTGGGGACTTCCGAAATCAGCCCCAGCATTTT.

The chain links TRBV6-5 to TRBJ2-5, with a tentative D call TRBD1 (6 bases). Trimming stripped 0 bases from V and 5 bases from J, with 10 bases between. The CDR3 sequence is 14 residues long. Germline V CDR1 and CDR2: MNHEY, SVGAGI. For the CDR3, the DNA is TGTGCCAGCAGTTACTCGAAGGGGGTGGAGACCCAGTACTTC. Protein: CASSYSKGVETQYF.

The chain is built from TRBV5-5 and TRBJ1-3; 7 bases fit TRBD1. The CDR3 runs 16 residues. CDR1 SGHKS and CDR2 YYEKEE come from the germline V gene (reference sequence). Unmatched junction bases numbered 6, after V lost 1 base and J lost 2 bases. The CDR3 reads CASSLQGVRAGNTIYF. The CDR3 DNA reads as TGTGCCAGCAGCTTGCAGGGGGTCAGGGCTGGAAACACCATATATTTT.

The genes are TRBV30 and TRBJ1-6; D might be TRBD1 (6 bases). The germline V and J ends were trimmed by 0 bases and 6 bases, with 6 bases remaining between them. CDR3 size: 13 residues. Germline values: CDR1 GTSNPN, CDR2 SVGIG (reference sequence). This CDR3 is CAWSVGGNSPLHF. In DNA form, the CDR3 reads TGTGCCTGGAGTGTAGGGGGTAATTCACCCCTCCACTTT.

CDR3 sequence (DNA): TGTGCCAGCAGCCAAGAAAAGCGGGGGGCCGGCGCTCAAGAGACCCAGTACTTC. This translates into CASSQEKRGAGAQETQYF. V and J are TRBV3-1 (or the pseudogene TRBV3-2) and TRBJ2-5, with TRBD2 matching 9 bases. Germline lookup yields CDR1 LGHDT and CDR2 YNNKEL (reference sequence). V shed 0 bases, J shed 2 bases, and the junction held 10 bases outside the gene matches. The CDR3 sequence is 18 residues long.

The chain joins TRBV7-9 to TRBJ2-5; 12 bases agree with TRBD1. J was trimmed by 1 base and V by 8 bases; bases with no gene match: 5. CDR1 is SEHNR, CDR2 FQNEAQ, per germline (reference sequence). The CDR3 consists of 15 residues. The CDR3 DNA reads TGTGCCAGCGGCGGGACAGGGGGCTTCCAAGAGACCCAGTACTTC. The encoded protein is CASGGTGGFQETQYF. Filled out from reference TRBV7-9 and TRBJ2-5, the complete variable domain reads DTGVSQNPRHKITKRGQNVTFRCDPISEHNRLYWYRQTLGQGPEFLTYFQNEAQLEKSRLLSDRFSAERPKGSFSTLEIQRTEQGDSAMYLCASGGTGGFQETQYFGPGTRLLVL.

The J gene is TRBJ2-3, the V gene TRBV12-3 or TRBV12-4; possible D gene TRBD2, 5 bases. The length of the CDR3 is 13 residues. Trimming removed 5 bases from V and 9 bases from J, with 15 bases in between. CDR3 in DNA: TGTGCCAGCAGTCCCAGGAGCGGCCAAACGCAGTATTTT. Protein sequence: CASSPRSGQTQYF.

V gene TRBV27 combines with J gene TRBJ1-2, with 9 positions matching TRBD1. The CDR3 contains 16 residues. Trimming removed 4 bases from V and 2 bases from J; junction bases left unmatched: 8. Germline V gene sequence: CDR1 MNHEY, CDR2 SMNVEV (reference sequence). CDR3 protein: CASSWLGQGGNYGYTF. The CDR3 DNA follows: TGTGCCAGCAGTTGGTTGGGACAGGGCGGCAACTATGGCTACACCTTC.